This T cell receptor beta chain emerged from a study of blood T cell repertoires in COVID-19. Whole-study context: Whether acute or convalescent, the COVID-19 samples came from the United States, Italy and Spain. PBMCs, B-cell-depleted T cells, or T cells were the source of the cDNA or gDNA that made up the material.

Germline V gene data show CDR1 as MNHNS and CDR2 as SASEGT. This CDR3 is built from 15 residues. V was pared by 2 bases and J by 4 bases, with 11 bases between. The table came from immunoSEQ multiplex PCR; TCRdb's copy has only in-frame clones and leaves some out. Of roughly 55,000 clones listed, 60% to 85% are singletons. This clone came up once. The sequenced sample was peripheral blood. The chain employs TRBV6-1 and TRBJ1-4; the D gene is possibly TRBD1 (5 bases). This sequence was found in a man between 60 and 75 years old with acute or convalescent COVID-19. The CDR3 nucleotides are TGTGCCAGCAGTGAAATGGCAGGGCTTAATGAAAAACTGTTTTTT. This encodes CASSEMAGLNEKLFF.